The rows below give T cell receptor beta chains drawn from one sample of a study of shared clonotypes between healthy human individuals. Method: immunoSEQ multiplex PCR; TCRdb's copy keeps in-frame clones and lacks some. The sample shows some 660,000 clones, around 73% of them seen only once. What was sequenced was memory CD4+ T cells sorted from blood. These receptors all stem from a woman under 40 in good health. CDR3s include the opening cysteine and the closing phenylalanine or tryptophan. Fields, in order: D gene, clone size, J gene, V gene, CDR3 protein, CDR3 DNA. A D gene is named only where the DNA matches it firmly. For some rows the clone size is stated as once, few or many, or as a class when expanded; others skip it.

d_gene: NA
abundance: few
j_gene: TRBJ2-2
v_gene: TRBV28
CDR3aa: CASSTLEEAYTGELFF
CDR3nt: TGTGCCAGCAGTACCCTGGAGGAGGCGTACACCGGGGAGCTGTTTTTT

d_gene: NA
abundance: NA
j_gene: TRBJ1-5
v_gene: TRBV28
CDR3aa: CASGRGNQPQHF
CDR3nt: TGTGCCAGCGGACGGGGCAATCAGCCCCAGCATTTT

d_gene: NA
abundance: few
j_gene: TRBJ2-2
v_gene: TRBV28
CDR3aa: CASSSLDRTNTGELFF
CDR3nt: TGTGCCAGCAGTTCCCTGGACAGAACGAACACCGGGGAGCTGTTTTTT

d_gene: NA
abundance: NA
j_gene: TRBJ1-2
v_gene: TRBV6-5
CDR3aa: CASTGQYGYTF
CDR3nt: TGTGCCAGCACAGGACAGTATGGCTACACCTTC

d_gene: NA
abundance: NA
j_gene: TRBJ1-1
v_gene: TRBV5-1
CDR3aa: CASSGEGGTEAFF
CDR3nt: TGCGCCAGCAGCGGGGAAGGGGGCACTGAAGCTTTCTTT

d_gene: NA
abundance: NA
j_gene: TRBJ2-3
v_gene: TRBV10-3
CDR3aa: CAISVNGQATDTQYF
CDR3nt: TGTGCCATCAGTGTAAATGGGCAGGCGACAGATACGCAGTATTTT

d_gene: TRBD2
abundance: NA
j_gene: TRBJ2-1
v_gene: TRBV5-1
CDR3aa: CASSALAGGGNEQFF
CDR3nt: TGCGCCAGCAGCGCTCTAGCGGGAGGTGGGAATGAGCAGTTCTTC

d_gene: NA
abundance: NA
j_gene: TRBJ1-1
v_gene: TRBV5-4
CDR3aa: CASSLGSTEAFF
CDR3nt: TGTGCCAGCAGCTTAGGGTCCACTGAAGCTTTCTTT

d_gene: NA
abundance: few
j_gene: TRBJ1-4
v_gene: TRBV7-9
CDR3aa: CASSLGRTNEKLFF
CDR3nt: TGTGCCAGCAGCTTAGGCAGAACTAATGAAAAACTGTTTTTT

d_gene: NA
abundance: NA
j_gene: TRBJ2-3
v_gene: TRBV21-1
CDR3aa: CASTSWDYSTDTQYF
CDR3nt: TGTGCCAGCACCTCCTGGGATTATAGCACAGATACGCAGTATTTT

d_gene: NA
abundance: NA
j_gene: TRBJ2-7
v_gene: TRBV30
CDR3aa: CAWRIGTSSYEQYF
CDR3nt: TGTGCCTGGAGAATAGGAACGAGCTCCTACGAGCAGTACTTC

d_gene: NA
abundance: NA
j_gene: TRBJ2-1
v_gene: TRBV25-1
CDR3aa: CASSEGSTTYNEQFF
CDR3nt: TGTGCCAGCAGTGAGGGGAGTACTACCTACAATGAGCAGTTCTTC

d_gene: NA
abundance: NA
j_gene: TRBJ2-1
v_gene: TRBV30
CDR3aa: CAWDPQGMGEQFF
CDR3nt: TGTGCCTGGGATCCACAGGGAATGGGTGAGCAGTTCTTC

d_gene: TRBD2
abundance: NA
j_gene: TRBJ2-1
v_gene: TRBV7-8
CDR3aa: CASSTTRTSGRRYFNEQFF
CDR3nt: TGTGCCAGCAGCACAACGCGGACTAGCGGGAGGCGGTATTTCAATGAGCAGTTCTTC

d_gene: NA
abundance: NA
j_gene: TRBJ2-7
v_gene: TRBV5-1
CDR3aa: CASSLASTSYEQYF
CDR3nt: TGCGCCAGCAGCTTGGCTAGCACATCCTACGAGCAGTACTTC

d_gene: NA
abundance: NA
j_gene: TRBJ2-2
v_gene: TRBV7-8
CDR3aa: CASSLDSRLNTGELFF
CDR3nt: TGTGCCAGCAGCTTAGATAGTAGATTGAACACCGGGGAGCTGTTTTTT

d_gene: NA
abundance: NA
j_gene: TRBJ2-1
v_gene: TRBV25-1
CDR3aa: CASSLTMGLEHNNEQFF
CDR3nt: TGTGCCAGCAGCCTAACTATGGGGCTAGAGCATAACAATGAGCAGTTCTTC

d_gene: NA
abundance: NA
j_gene: TRBJ1-1
v_gene: TRBV7-2
CDR3aa: CASPGHYLNTEAFF
CDR3nt: TGTGCCAGCCCGGGACATTATTTGAACACTGAAGCTTTCTTT

d_gene: NA
abundance: NA
j_gene: TRBJ2-7
v_gene: TRBV5-6
CDR3aa: CASTNIALGEAYEQYF
CDR3nt: TGTGCCAGCACCAACATCGCCCTAGGGGAGGCCTACGAGCAGTACTTC

d_gene: NA
abundance: NA
j_gene: TRBJ2-5
v_gene: TRBV6-1
CDR3aa: CASSVSGQETQYF
CDR3nt: TGTGCCAGCAGTGTTTCCGGACAAGAGACCCAGTACTTC

d_gene: TRBD1
abundance: NA
j_gene: TRBJ2-3
v_gene: TRBV7-7
CDR3aa: CASSPWTGRTDTQYF
CDR3nt: TGTGCCAGCAGCCCGTGGACAGGGAGAACAGATACGCAGTATTTT

d_gene: TRBD1
abundance: NA
j_gene: TRBJ2-2
v_gene: TRBV10-2
CDR3aa: CASSGQGARNTGELFF
CDR3nt: TGCGCCAGCAGTGGGCAGGGGGCGCGGAACACCGGGGAGCTGTTTTTT

d_gene: NA
abundance: NA
j_gene: TRBJ2-5
v_gene: TRBV25-1
CDR3aa: CATHKETQYF
CDR3nt: TGTGCCACCCACAAAGAGACCCAGTACTTC

d_gene: TRBD2
abundance: NA
j_gene: TRBJ2-1
v_gene: TRBV28
CDR3aa: CASSPLGSGSKNEQFF
CDR3nt: TGTGCCAGCAGTCCCCTCGGTAGCGGGAGTAAGAATGAGCAGTTCTTC

d_gene: NA
abundance: NA
j_gene: TRBJ2-3
v_gene: TRBV27
CDR3aa: CASTSRADTQYF
CDR3nt: TGTGCCAGCACCTCTAGAGCAGATACGCAGTATTTT

d_gene: TRBD1
abundance: NA
j_gene: TRBJ2-3
v_gene: TRBV2
CDR3aa: CAGAVQGGTDTQYF
CDR3nt: TGTGCCGGAGCAGTTCAGGGGGGCACAGATACGCAGTATTTT

d_gene: TRBD1
abundance: NA
j_gene: TRBJ2-5
v_gene: TRBV6-1
CDR3aa: CASSADRGQETQYF
CDR3nt: TGTGCCAGCAGTGCGGACAGGGGACAAGAGACCCAGTACTTC

d_gene: NA
abundance: NA
j_gene: TRBJ1-1
v_gene: TRBV2
CDR3aa: CASGGRGNTEAFF
CDR3nt: TGTGCCAGCGGAGGACGGGGGAACACTGAAGCTTTCTTT

d_gene: NA
abundance: NA
j_gene: TRBJ1-4
v_gene: TRBV9
CDR3aa: CASSVSGAATNEKLFF
CDR3nt: TGTGCCAGCAGCGTGTCCGGCGCCGCGACTAATGAAAAACTGTTTTTT

d_gene: NA
abundance: NA
j_gene: TRBJ1-3
v_gene: TRBV18
CDR3aa: CASSPETGSSGNTIYF
CDR3nt: TGTGCCAGCTCACCAGAAACGGGAAGCTCTGGAAACACCATATATTTT

d_gene: NA
abundance: once
j_gene: TRBJ1-4
v_gene: TRBV2
CDR3aa: CASSVGRTATNEKLFF
CDR3nt: TGTGCCAGCAGTGTGGGCAGAACAGCAACTAATGAAAAACTGTTTTTT

d_gene: TRBD2
abundance: few
j_gene: TRBJ2-2
v_gene: TRBV28
CDR3aa: CASTSGSRAGELFF
CDR3nt: TGTGCCAGCACAAGCGGGAGTAGGGCCGGGGAGCTGTTTTTT

d_gene: NA
abundance: NA
j_gene: TRBJ1-1
v_gene: TRBV28
CDR3aa: CASSLVGLNTEAFF
CDR3nt: TGTGCCAGCAGTTTAGTCGGATTGAACACTGAAGCTTTCTTT

d_gene: NA
abundance: NA
j_gene: TRBJ1-1
v_gene: TRBV19
CDR3aa: CASSIATRGGTEAFF
CDR3nt: TGTGCCAGTAGTATAGCAACGAGGGGAGGCACTGAAGCTTTCTTT

d_gene: TRBD2
abundance: few
j_gene: TRBJ2-5
v_gene: TRBV7-6
CDR3aa: CASSFGGGPVWGPQETQYF
CDR3nt: TGTGCCAGCAGCTTTGGGGGAGGGCCAGTTTGGGGTCCCCAAGAGACCCAGTACTTC

d_gene: NA
abundance: NA
j_gene: TRBJ1-2
v_gene: TRBV5-8
CDR3aa: CASSSGLHTGGYTF
CDR3nt: TGTGCCAGCAGCTCCGGGCTCCACACGGGGGGCTACACCTTC

d_gene: TRBD2
abundance: NA
j_gene: TRBJ2-7
v_gene: TRBV30
CDR3aa: CAWNSGTPYEQYF
CDR3nt: TGTGCCTGGAATAGCGGGACACCCTACGAGCAGTACTTC

d_gene: NA
abundance: few
j_gene: TRBJ2-3
v_gene: TRBV7-9
CDR3aa: CASEWQSTDTQYF
CDR3nt: TGTGCCAGCGAGTGGCAGAGCACAGATACGCAGTATTTT

d_gene: NA
abundance: once
j_gene: TRBJ2-4
v_gene: TRBV11-3
CDR3aa: CASSSGQGNIQYF
CDR3nt: TGTGCCAGCAGCTCCGGTCAAGGAAACATTCAGTACTTC

d_gene: TRBD1
abundance: NA
j_gene: TRBJ1-1
v_gene: TRBV2
CDR3aa: CASRDRDVNTEAFF
CDR3nt: TGTGCCAGCAGGGACAGGGATGTGAACACTGAAGCTTTCTTT

d_gene: NA
abundance: few
j_gene: TRBJ1-5
v_gene: TRBV4-1
CDR3aa: CASSQDPETHQPQHF
CDR3nt: TGCGCCAGCAGCCAAGACCCAGAGACCCATCAGCCCCAGCATTTT

d_gene: NA
abundance: NA
j_gene: TRBJ2-6
v_gene: TRBV5-1
CDR3aa: CASSPVGSGANVLTF
CDR3nt: TGCGCCAGCAGCCCGGTGGGCTCTGGGGCCAACGTCCTGACTTTC

d_gene: NA
abundance: NA
j_gene: TRBJ2-7
v_gene: TRBV29-1
CDR3aa: CSVAPRTDYEQYF
CDR3nt: TGCAGCGTTGCCCCTCGGACTGACTACGAGCAGTACTTC

d_gene: NA
abundance: NA
j_gene: TRBJ2-1
v_gene: TRBV5-1
CDR3aa: CASSLAPSSYNEQFF
CDR3nt: TGCGCCAGCAGCTTGGCCCCAAGCTCCTACAATGAGCAGTTCTTC

d_gene: NA
abundance: once
j_gene: TRBJ2-5
v_gene: TRBV1
CDR3aa: CTSSQVLPGLAAQETQYF
CDR3nt: TGCACCAGCAGCCAAGTTCTTCCGGGACTAGCGGCCCAAGAGACCCAGTACTTC

d_gene: TRBD1
abundance: NA
j_gene: TRBJ1-5
v_gene: TRBV29-1
CDR3aa: CSVKTGTGEEPQHF
CDR3nt: TGCAGCGTCAAAACGGGGACAGGGGAAGAGCCCCAGCATTTT